This TCR beta chain stems from a study of cytomegalovirus exposure and HLA in healthy donors. Broader study findings: According to reports, the classifier identified cytomegalovirus status with high specificity and sensitivity.

Primers: 60 Vbeta forward and 13 Jbeta reverse. Original processing methods: An analysis that came later counted around 80 million unique TCR beta chains, 10 million to 11 million shared. The method was immunoSEQ multiplex PCR; TCRdb's version includes in-frame clones alone and lacks a portion of them. Clone size and V and J calls were adopted from that table, with D and trimming inferred from the DNA. The table shows 210,000 or so clones, with 77% occurring only once. Looked up from germline, CDR1 is SGHNT and CDR2 is YYREEE (reference sequence). The CDR3 spans 15 residues. The V gene lost 4 bases and the J gene lost 5 bases, with 18 bases spanning the gap. This clone was observed once. What it recognizes is unknown.

This chain links TRBV5-4 with TRBJ2-5; maybe TRBD2 (6 bases). The TCR was taken from a woman aged 55-70 years in good health and CMV-seropositive. Sequencing was done on a sample of PBMCs. CDR3 sequence (DNA): TGTGCCAGCAGCCCCCGACTAGGAATTGCTGAGACCCAGTACTTC. Encoded protein: CASSPRLGIAETQYF.